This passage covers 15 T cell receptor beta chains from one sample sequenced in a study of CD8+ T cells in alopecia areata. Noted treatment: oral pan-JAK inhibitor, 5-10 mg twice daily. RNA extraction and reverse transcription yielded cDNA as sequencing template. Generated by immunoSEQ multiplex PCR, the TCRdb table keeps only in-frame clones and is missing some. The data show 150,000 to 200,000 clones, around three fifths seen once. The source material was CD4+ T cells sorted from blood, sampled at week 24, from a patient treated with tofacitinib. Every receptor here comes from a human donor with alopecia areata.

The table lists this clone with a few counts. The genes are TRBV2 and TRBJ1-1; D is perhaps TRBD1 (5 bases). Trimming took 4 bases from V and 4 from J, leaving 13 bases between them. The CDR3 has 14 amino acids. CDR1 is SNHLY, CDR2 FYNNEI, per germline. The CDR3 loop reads CASSAGSSGTEAFF. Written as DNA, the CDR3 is TGTGCCAGCAGTGCAGGGAGTAGTGGCACTGAAGCTTTCTTT.

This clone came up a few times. This CDR3 reads CASSQQVGAGYTF. DNA of the CDR3: TGTGCCAGCAGCCAACAGGTGGGGGCTGGCTACACCTTC. V is TRBV14 and J is TRBJ1-2, with D maybe TRBD1 (6 bases). V lost 2 bases, J lost 7 bases, and 11 bases lay in between. Germline-derived CDR1 and CDR2 are SGHDN and FVKESK. The CDR3 is 13 residues long. Looking up the rest from reference TRBV14 and TRBJ1-2 gives the full variable domain: EAGVTQFPSHSVIEKGQTVTLRCDPISGHDNLYWYRRVMGKEIKFLLHFVKESKQDESGMPNNRFLAERTGGTYSTLKVQPAELEDSGVYFCASSQQVGAGYTFGSGTRLTVV.

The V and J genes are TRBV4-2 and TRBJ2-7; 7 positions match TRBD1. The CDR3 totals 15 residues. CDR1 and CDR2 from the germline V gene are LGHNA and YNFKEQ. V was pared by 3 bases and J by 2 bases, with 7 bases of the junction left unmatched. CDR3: CASSQATQGTYEQYF. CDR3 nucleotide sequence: TGTGCCAGCAGCCAGGCAACACAGGGGACCTACGAGCAGTACTTC.

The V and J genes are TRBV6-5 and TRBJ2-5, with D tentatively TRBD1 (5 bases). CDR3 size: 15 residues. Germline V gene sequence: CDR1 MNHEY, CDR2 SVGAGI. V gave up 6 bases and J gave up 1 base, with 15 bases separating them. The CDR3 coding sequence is TGTGCCAGCAGGGCCTTGAAGGGGATCCAAGAGACCCAGTACTTC. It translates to CASRALKGIQETQYF.

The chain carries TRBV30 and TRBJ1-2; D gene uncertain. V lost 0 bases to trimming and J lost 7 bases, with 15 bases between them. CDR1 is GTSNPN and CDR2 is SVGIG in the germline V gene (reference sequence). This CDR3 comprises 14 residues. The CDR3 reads CAWSVWGGVAGYTF. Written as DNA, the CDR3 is TGTGCCTGGAGTGTATGGGGTGGGGTCGCTGGCTACACCTTC.

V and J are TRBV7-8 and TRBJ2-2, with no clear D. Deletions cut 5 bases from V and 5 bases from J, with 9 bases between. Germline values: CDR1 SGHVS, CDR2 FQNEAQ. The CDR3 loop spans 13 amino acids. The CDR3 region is CASSPDQTGELFF. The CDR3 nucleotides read TGTGCCAGCAGCCCAGACCAAACCGGGGAGCTGTTTTTT.

The DNA of the CDR3 is TGTGCCAGTAGTATTGAGGGCCCAGGGGGCAAGAATGAGCAGTTCTTC. This gives the protein CASSIEGPGGKNEQFF. This chain links TRBV19 with TRBJ2-1, with 8 bases that match TRBD1. CDR1 LNHDA and CDR2 SQIVND come from the germline V gene (reference sequence). This CDR3 is built from 16 residues. V lost 3 bases and J lost 7; bases outside the gene matches: 11.

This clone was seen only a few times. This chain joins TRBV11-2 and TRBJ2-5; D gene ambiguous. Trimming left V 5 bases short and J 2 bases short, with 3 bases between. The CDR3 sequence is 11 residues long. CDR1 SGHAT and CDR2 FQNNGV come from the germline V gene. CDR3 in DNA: TGTGCCAGCAGCCAACAAGAGACCCAGTACTTC. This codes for CASSQQETQYF.

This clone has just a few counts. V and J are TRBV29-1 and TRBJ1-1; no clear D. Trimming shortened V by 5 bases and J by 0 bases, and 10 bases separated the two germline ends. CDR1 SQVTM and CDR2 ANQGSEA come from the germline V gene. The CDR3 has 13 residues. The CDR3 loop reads CSVHGLLNTEAFF. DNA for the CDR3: TGCAGCGTTCACGGGCTTCTGAACACTGAAGCTTTCTTT.

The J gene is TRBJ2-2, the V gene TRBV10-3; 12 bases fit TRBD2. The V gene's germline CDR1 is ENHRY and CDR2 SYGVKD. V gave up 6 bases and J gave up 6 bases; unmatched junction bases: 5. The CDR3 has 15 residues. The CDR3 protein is CAISAGLAGSGELFF. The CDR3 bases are TGTGCCATCAGCGCGGGACTAGCGGGTTCCGGGGAGCTGTTTTTT.

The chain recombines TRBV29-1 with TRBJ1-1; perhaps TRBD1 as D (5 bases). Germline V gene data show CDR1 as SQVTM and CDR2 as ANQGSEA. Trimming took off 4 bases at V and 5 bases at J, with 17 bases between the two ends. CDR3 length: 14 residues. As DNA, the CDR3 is TGCAGCGTTGCTTTTCGAGGGGCGAGGACTGAAGCTTTCTTT. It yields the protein CSVAFRGARTEAFF.

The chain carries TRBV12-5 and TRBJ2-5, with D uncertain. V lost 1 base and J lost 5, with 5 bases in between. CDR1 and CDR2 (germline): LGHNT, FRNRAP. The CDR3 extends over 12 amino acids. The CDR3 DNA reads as TGTGCTAGTGGTTTGGAGGAGGAGACCCAGTACTTC. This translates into CASGLEEETQYF.

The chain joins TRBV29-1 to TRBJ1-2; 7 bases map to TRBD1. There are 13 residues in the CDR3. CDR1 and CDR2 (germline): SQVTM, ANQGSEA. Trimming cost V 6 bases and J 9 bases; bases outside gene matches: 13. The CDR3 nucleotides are TGCAGCGTACCCGGGGGCGGACAGGTGCGCTACACCTTC. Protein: CSVPGGGQVRYTF.

The CDR3 loop reads CSAEGLVPIYGYTF. The CDR3 DNA is TGCAGCGCCGAAGGTCTGGTACCGATCTATGGCTACACCTTC. The chain couples TRBV29-1 to TRBJ1-2, with D unclear. The germline V gene encodes CDR1 SQVTM and CDR2 ANQGSEA. V was trimmed by 7 bases and J by 4 bases, leaving 19 bases between them. There are 14 residues in the CDR3.

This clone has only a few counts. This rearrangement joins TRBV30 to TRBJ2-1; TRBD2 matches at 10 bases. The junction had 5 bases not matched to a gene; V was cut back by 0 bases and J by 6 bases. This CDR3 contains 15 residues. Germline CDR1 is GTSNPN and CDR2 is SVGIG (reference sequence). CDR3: CAWSVRAGGPNEQFF. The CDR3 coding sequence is TGTGCCTGGAGTGTACGAGCGGGGGGGCCCAATGAGCAGTTCTTC.